The 14 T cell receptor beta chains given below trace back to one sample, sequenced in a study of human T cells and chemical hapten exposure. Time point reported: patch test 3, about 24 weeks after DPC sensitization. Treatment here: therapeutic diphenylcyclopropenone sensitization with weekly scalp DPC. Each CDR3 protein is one row after TCRdb ran MiXCR on the RACE reads. Among 110,000 or so distinct CDR3 sequences listed, less than 40% were seen once. This specimen consisted of whole blood, obtained in connection with sensitization to the hapten diphenylcyclopropenone (DPC). These receptors were obtained from a man in his forties or fifties with alopecia areata. Some clones in this sample may be carry-over from other donors' samples.

The chain uses TRBV6-2 or TRBV6-3 and TRBJ2-4; 9 positions agree with TRBD1. The V gene end was trimmed by 0 bases and the J gene end by 0 bases; junction bases not matched to a gene: 9. Germline V gene lookup returns CDR1 MNHEY and CDR2 SVGEGT. CDR3 length: 19 residues. CDR3 bases: TGTGCCAGCAGTTACTCCCCGGTTTGGACAGGGGTAGCCAAAAACATTCAGTACTTC. The encoded protein is CASSYSPVWTGVAKNIQYF.

J is TRBJ1-1 and V is TRBV28, with TRBD1 as a possible D gene (5 bases). The V gene's germline CDR1 is MDHEN and CDR2 SYDVKM. CDR3 size: 14 residues. The V gene lost 5 bases and the J gene lost 1 base, with 11 bases spanning the gap. The DNA for the CDR3 is TGTGCCAGCAGTAAGGGACCGACGAACACTGAAGCTTTCTTT. This translates into CASSKGPTNTEAFF.

The table lists this clonotype with a few counts. This chain connects TRBV6-6 to TRBJ1-1, with unresolved D. The CDR3 is 13 amino acids. Trimming cost V 5 bases and J 8 bases, with 15 bases left between them. Germline V gene data show CDR1 as MNHNY and CDR2 as SVGAGI (reference sequence). CDR3 residues: CASSHQDVVEAFF. The DNA for the CDR3 is TGTGCCAGCAGTCACCAGGATGTGGTGGAAGCTTTCTTT.

J is TRBJ2-5 and V is TRBV29-1, with D perhaps TRBD2 (5 bases). CDR1 and CDR2 (germline): SQVTM, ANQGSEA. V was shortened by 0 bases and J by 1 base, with 15 bases between the two germline ends. The CDR3 covers 16 residues. For the CDR3, the DNA is TGCAGCGTTGAAGATCGGGATTGGGGTCCCCAAGAGACCCAGTACTTC. Protein sequence: CSVEDRDWGPQETQYF. Full variable domain (outside the CDR3, taken from reference TRBV29-1 and TRBJ2-5): SAVISQKPSRDICQRGTSLTIQCQVDSQVTMMFWYRQQPGQSLTLIATANQGSEATYESGFVIDKFPISRPNLTFSTLTVSNMSPEDSSIYLCSVEDRDWGPQETQYFGPGTRLLVL.

V and J are TRBV24-1 and TRBJ2-2; D perhaps matches TRBD2 (6 bases). The CDR3 is made up of 15 amino acids. With 8 bases removed from V and 6 bases from J, the gap between germline ends came to 18 bases. Germline CDR1 and CDR2: KGHDR and SFDVKD. CDR3 sequence: CATKRSGEVAGELFF. CDR3 nucleotides: TGTGCCACCAAGAGATCGGGAGAGGTAGCCGGGGAGCTGTTTTTT.

This clonotype was seen a few times. The chain recombines TRBV10-3 with TRBJ2-7; D remains unclear. The germline gives CDR1 ENHRY, CDR2 SYGVKD. The length of the CDR3 is 12 residues. Trimming took 6 bases from V and 2 from J, leaving 8 bases between them. CDR3 bases: TGTGCCATCAGCGACAATGCCTACGAGCAGTACTTC. Translated: CAISDNAYEQYF.

This clonotype has just a few counts. The DNA for the CDR3 is TGTGCCATCAGTGAAGGGACAGCGCTTGGAGACATTCAGTACTTC. Encoded protein: CAISEGTALGDIQYF. This sequence joins TRBV10-3 and TRBJ2-4; the match to TRBD1 covers 7 bases. CDR1 and CDR2 from the germline V gene are ENHRY and SYGVKD. This CDR3 is built from 15 residues. The junction had 10 bases not matched to a gene; V was cut back by 3 bases and J by 8 bases.

This clonotype was seen a few times. The chain links TRBV29-1 to TRBJ2-7; D remains unclear. The CDR3 is made up of 15 amino acids. Germline V lookup: CDR1 SQVTM, CDR2 ANQGSEA. V dropped 0 bases and J dropped 2 bases, with 14 bases sitting between them. CDR3 DNA: TGCAGCGTTGAAGATGCGTTGACGGACCCCTACGAGCAGTACTTC. It translates to CSVEDALTDPYEQYF.

The chain joins TRBV28 to TRBJ2-1, with TRBD2 matching over 10 bases. J lost 3 bases, V lost 5 bases, and 7 bases had no gene match. Germline V gene sequence: CDR1 MDHEN, CDR2 SYDVKM. The CDR3 loop spans 16 amino acids. CDR3 loop: CASSTLAGSGYNEQFF. CDR3 DNA: TGTGCCAGCAGTACACTAGCGGGATCGGGCTACAATGAGCAGTTCTTC.

J is TRBJ2-2 and V is TRBV20-1; 11 nucleotides match TRBD2. J lost 6 bases, V lost 2 bases, and 8 bases had no gene match. The CDR3 is 16 amino acids. The germline gives CDR1 DFQATT, CDR2 SNEGSKA (reference sequence). The CDR3 region is CSARSLAGGPSGELFF. The DNA for the CDR3 is TGCAGTGCTAGATCTTTAGCGGGAGGGCCTTCCGGGGAGCTGTTTTTT.

The chain uses TRBV3-1 and TRBJ1-4; D is uncertain. This CDR3 has 14 amino acids. Per germline, CDR1 LGHDT and CDR2 YNNKEL (reference sequence). The germline V and J ends were trimmed by 1 base and 11 bases, with 14 bases remaining between them. CDR3 loop: CASSQVAPRGKLFF. DNA for the CDR3: TGTGCCAGCAGCCAAGTGGCGCCGCGTGGGAAACTGTTTTTT.

The chain joins TRBV24-1 to TRBJ2-3; no reliable D call. There are 14 residues in the CDR3. CDR1 is KGHDR and CDR2 is SFDVKD in the germline V gene. V was pared by 1 base and J by 6 bases, with 10 bases between. The CDR3 DNA sequence: TGTGCCACCAGTGATTTTGTAAGAGGTGATACGCAGTATTTT. Translated: CATSDFVRGDTQYF.

This clonotype has a count of ten or more. The V and J genes are TRBV11-2 and TRBJ1-6; D is perhaps TRBD1 (6 bases). Germline V CDR1 and CDR2: SGHAT, FQNNGV. The CDR3 covers 15 residues. Deletions cut 4 bases from V and 6 bases from J, with 13 bases between. Written as DNA, the CDR3 is TGTGCCAGCAGCTACGAAAGGACAGCTAATTCACCCCTCCACTTT. It yields the protein CASSYERTANSPLHF.

The chain employs TRBV18 and TRBJ1-4; unclear D gene. V gave up 3 bases and J gave up 7 bases, with 18 bases separating them. Germline V gene sequence: CDR1 KGHSH, CDR2 LQKENI. This CDR3 is 16 amino acids long. The CDR3 sequence is CASSPTPAGGFEKLFF. In DNA, the CDR3 is TGTGCCAGCTCACCCACCCCCGCCGGAGGGTTTGAAAAACTGTTTTTT.